The clone carrying this TCR beta chain was detected ten times or more. Its matching antigen is unknown. Time point of the sample: newly diagnosed GD, antithyroid drugs for less than 3 months. The TCR library was prepared using RNA isolated from PBMCs. Criteria from the American Thyroid Association guidelines were applied to diagnose Graves' disease. An endocrinology unit in Xi'an, China, supplied the patients. The data were taken from a study of regulatory T cells in long-lasting Graves disease. Study-level findings and limits: Accuracy could have been hurt by small sample size. Shared public clonotypes totalled 2,741 in persistent patients, compared with around 930 in new patients.

Both iRepertoire HTBI primers and Arm-PCR of CDR3 regions were used to build the TCR beta libraries. Via MiXCR, TCRdb re-called the multiplex PCR reads, giving one row per CDR3 protein. The table includes about 240,000 distinct CDR3 sequences, about 19% detected once. CDR1 and CDR2 (germline): SNHLY, FYNNEI. V was trimmed by 2 bases and J by 0 bases, leaving 8 bases between them. The CDR3 consists of 15 residues. Sample: peripheral blood mononuclear cells (PBMCs), taken at new diagnosis, from a patient treated with antithyroid drugs. The receptor's source is a female donor with Graves disease. J is TRBJ1-3 and V is TRBV2; D gene uncertain. CDR3 nucleotides: TGTGCCAGCAGTGAACCACAGTTCTCTGGAAACACCATATATTTT. This sequence encodes CASSEPQFSGNTIYF.